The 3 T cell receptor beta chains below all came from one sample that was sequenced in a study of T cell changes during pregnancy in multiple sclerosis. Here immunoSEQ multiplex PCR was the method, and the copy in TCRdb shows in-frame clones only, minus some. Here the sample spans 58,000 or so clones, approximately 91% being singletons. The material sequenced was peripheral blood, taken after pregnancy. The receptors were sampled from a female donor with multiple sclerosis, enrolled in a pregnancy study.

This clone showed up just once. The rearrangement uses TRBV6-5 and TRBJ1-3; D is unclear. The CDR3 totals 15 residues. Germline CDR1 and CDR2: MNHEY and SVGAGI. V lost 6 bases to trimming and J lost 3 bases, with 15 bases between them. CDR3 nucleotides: TGTGCCAGCAGGGTCGGACTCGGGAATGGAAACACCATATATTTT. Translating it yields CASRVGLGNGNTIYF.

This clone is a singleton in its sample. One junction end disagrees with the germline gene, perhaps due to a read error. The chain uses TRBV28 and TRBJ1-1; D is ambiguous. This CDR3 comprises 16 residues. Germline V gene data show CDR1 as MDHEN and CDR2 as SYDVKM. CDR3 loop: CASSLWGRGKDTEAFF. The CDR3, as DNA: TGTGCCAGCAGTCTATGGGGTCGGGGTAAGGACACTGAAGCTTTCTTT.

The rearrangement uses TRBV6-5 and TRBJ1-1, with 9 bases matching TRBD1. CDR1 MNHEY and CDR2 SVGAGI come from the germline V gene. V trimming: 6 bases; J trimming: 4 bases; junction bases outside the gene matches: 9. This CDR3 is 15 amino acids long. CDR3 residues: CASRYMTGGGTEAFF. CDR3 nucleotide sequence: TGTGCCAGCAGATACATGACAGGGGGGGGCACTGAAGCTTTCTTT.